Listed below are T cell receptor beta chains from one sample, sequenced in a study of T cell responses to AZD1222 COVID-19 vaccine. Method: immunoSEQ multiplex PCR; TCRdb's copy keeps in-frame clones and lacks some. Of 25,000 to 30,000 clones in the sample, more than 70% were seen once. The sample was peripheral blood, taken on day 0 of AZD1222 vaccination. These receptors were taken from an adult in good health. Each CDR3 is given with its conserved first and last residue. Each record gives: clone size, V gene, J gene, D gene, CDR3 protein, CDR3 DNA. The D gene is left open where the match is weak. For some rows the clone size is stated as once, few or many, or as a class when expanded; others skip it.

size: NA
V: TRBV3-1/TRBV3-2
J: TRBJ1-5
D: NA
CDR3: CASSQGRWGADLNQPQHF
DNA: TGTGCCAGCAGCCAAGGACGGTGGGGCGCTGATCTCAATCAGCCCCAGCATTTT

size: NA
V: TRBV3-1/TRBV3-2
J: TRBJ2-2
D: TRBD2
CDR3: CASSSSGSTGELFF
DNA: TGTGCCAGCAGCTCTAGCGGGAGCACCGGGGAGCTGTTTTTT

size: few
V: TRBV19
J: TRBJ2-1
D: NA
CDR3: CASSINKDNEQFF
DNA: TGTGCCAGTAGTATCAATAAGGACAATGAGCAGTTCTTC

size: NA
V: TRBV19
J: TRBJ1-5
D: TRBD1
CDR3: CASSRQGESNQPQHF
DNA: TGTGCCAGTAGCAGACAGGGGGAGAGCAATCAGCCCCAGCATTTT

size: NA
V: TRBV24-1
J: TRBJ2-2
D: NA
CDR3: CATSWGAPNTGELFF
DNA: TGTGCCACCAGCTGGGGGGCACCCAACACCGGGGAGCTGTTTTTT

size: NA
V: TRBV3-1/TRBV3-2
J: TRBJ1-1
D: NA
CDR3: CASSRDGNTEAFF
DNA: TGTGCCAGCAGCCGGGACGGGAACACTGAAGCTTTCTTT

size: NA
V: TRBV7-2
J: TRBJ1-1
D: NA
CDR3: CASSFGSGTGNTEAFF
DNA: NA

size: NA
V: TRBV4-1
J: TRBJ2-7
D: NA
CDR3: CASSQDFVSRYEQYF
DNA: TGCGCCAGCAGCCAAGATTTCGTAAGCAGGTACGAGCAGTACTTC

size: NA
V: TRBV2
J: TRBJ2-2
D: TRBD2
CDR3: CASTKRNRGGATGELFF
DNA: TGTGCCAGCACCAAAAGAAATCGCGGGGGGGCAACCGGGGAGCTGTTTTTT

size: NA
V: TRBV10-2
J: TRBJ2-1
D: TRBD2
CDR3: CASRNRGIGTSGGTSHHEQFF
DNA: TGCGCCAGCAGAAACAGGGGGATAGGGACTAGCGGGGGGACCTCTCACCATGAGCAGTTCTTC

size: NA
V: TRBV7-6
J: TRBJ2-3
D: TRBD2
CDR3: CASSLVGTSGGARTDTQYF
DNA: TGTGCCAGCAGCTTAGTAGGGACTAGCGGGGGGGCCCGAACAGATACGCAGTATTTT

size: once
V: TRBV24-1
J: TRBJ2-1
D: TRBD2
CDR3: CATSSSWGLEKDEQFF
DNA: TGTGCCACCAGCTCATCGTGGGGACTAGAGAAGGATGAGCAGTTCTTC